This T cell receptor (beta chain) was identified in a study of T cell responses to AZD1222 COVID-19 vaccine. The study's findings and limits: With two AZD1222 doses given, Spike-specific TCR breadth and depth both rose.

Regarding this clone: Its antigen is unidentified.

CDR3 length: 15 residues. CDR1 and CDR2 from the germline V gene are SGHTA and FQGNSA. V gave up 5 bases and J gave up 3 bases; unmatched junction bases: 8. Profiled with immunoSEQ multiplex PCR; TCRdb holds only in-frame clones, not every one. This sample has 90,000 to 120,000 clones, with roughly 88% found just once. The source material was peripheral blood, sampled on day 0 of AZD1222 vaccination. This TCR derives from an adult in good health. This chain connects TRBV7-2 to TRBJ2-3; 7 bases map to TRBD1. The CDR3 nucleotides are TGTGCCAGCAGCAACCGACAGGGTGGGACAGATACGCAGTATTTT. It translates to CASSNRQGGTDTQYF.